Below are 32 T cell receptor beta chains sequenced from a single sample in a study of CXCR3-negative and CXCR3-positive naive CD8 T cells. It was by 5' RACE with UMI labels that the TRB cDNA libraries were prepared. Reanalyzing the 5' RACE reads, TCRdb keeps one entry per CDR3 protein, without DNA. The ten top clones account for about 0.44%, within a sample of some 130,000 distinct CDR3 sequences. Sequenced input: naive CXCR3- CD8+ T cells from blood. The subset is: CD45RO-CCR7+CD27+CD95- naive CD8+ T cells lacking CXCR3 (TNR3-). These receptors were taken from a human donor in good health. Some clones in this sample may be carry-over from other donors' samples.

The chain recombines TRBV12-3 or TRBV12-4 with TRBJ2-6; TCRdb picks TRBD1, but there is no DNA to check that call. This CDR3 is 17 amino acids long. The CDR3 is CASISGQTHSGANVLTF.

The CDR3 loop is CASRWSGRGYEQYF. The chain uses TRBV28 and TRBJ2-7; TCRdb calls TRBD2, which cannot be checked without DNA. This CDR3 is built from 14 residues. Germline CDR1 reads MDHEN; CDR2 reads SYDVKM.

The chain couples TRBV9 to TRBJ2-1; the TCRdb call, TRBD1, lacks DNA for checking. Germline V gene lookup returns CDR1 SGDLS and CDR2 YYNGEE. The length of the CDR3 is 15 residues. The CDR3 spells CASSSHDGIYNEQFF.

V usage is TRBV20-1 and J usage is TRBJ2-3; TCRdb selects TRBD1, and the lack of DNA leaves this call unchecked. CDR1 DFQATT and CDR2 SNEGSKA come from the germline V gene (reference sequence). CDR3 size: 18 residues. This CDR3 is CSADFPGQGSASTDTQYF.

The genes are TRBV10-3 and TRBJ2-2. This CDR3 region has 15 residues. The germline V gene has CDR1 ENHRY and CDR2 SYGVKD. The CDR3 loop is CAISESIAATGELFF.

The V and J genes are TRBV11-3 and TRBJ2-1; TCRdb proposes TRBD2, but this gene call is untestable without DNA. CDR3 length: 14 residues. CDR1 and CDR2 from the germline V gene are SGHNT and YENEEA. The CDR3 loop is CASSPSGEHNEQFF.

The V and J genes are TRBV19 and TRBJ2-7; as DNA is missing, the TRBD1 call by TCRdb cannot be tested. The V gene's germline CDR1 is LNHDA and CDR2 SQIVND (reference sequence). This CDR3 spans 15 amino acids. Here the CDR3 reads CASSIGGTGLAEQYF.

The V gene is TRBV27, the J gene TRBJ2-1. This CDR3 has 15 amino acids. Germline lookup yields CDR1 MNHEY and CDR2 SMNVEV (reference sequence). The CDR3 region is CASSLFWSSYNEQFF.

CDR3 in amino acids: CASSPAGPGLAGGLADTQYF. This sequence joins TRBV6-5 and TRBJ2-3; the D gene TCRdb calls, TRBD2, cannot be checked with no DNA. The V gene's germline CDR1 is MNHEY and CDR2 SVGAGI. This CDR3 is 20 amino acids long.

The J gene is TRBJ2-3, the V gene TRBV6-2 or TRBV6-3; TCRdb calls TRBD1, which cannot be checked without DNA. The CDR3 length is 16 residues. In germline, CDR1 is MNHEY, CDR2 SVGEGT. The CDR3 sequence is CASSYSTGRSTDTQYF.

The rearrangement joins TRBV28 to TRBJ2-2; TCRdb outputs TRBD1, but without DNA this stays unchecked. This CDR3 contains 16 residues. Germline V gives CDR1 MDHEN, CDR2 SYDVKM. This chain's CDR3 is CASRGTGTGSPGELFF.

The rearrangement joins TRBV28 to TRBJ2-5; with no DNA, the TCRdb D assignment of TRBD1 cannot be verified. The CDR3 consists of 13 residues. CDR1 and CDR2 from the germline V gene are MDHEN and SYDVKM. The CDR3 loop reads CASSPGQDETQYF.

This chain joins TRBV10-2 and TRBJ2-1; TCRdb's D gene call, TRBD1, goes unchecked for lack of DNA. The CDR3 runs 15 residues. The germline V gene has CDR1 WSHSY and CDR2 SAAADI. The CDR3 reads CASSERGPTYNEQFF.

The gene calls are TRBV9 and TRBJ2-2. The CDR3 loop spans 13 amino acids. The V gene's germline CDR1 is SGDLS and CDR2 YYNGEE. The CDR3 loop is CAQLWELTGELFF.

This chain connects TRBV28 to TRBJ2-7; TCRdb returns TRBD1, unconfirmable since there is no DNA. The CDR3 contains 15 residues. Looked up from germline, CDR1 is MDHEN and CDR2 is SYDVKM. This chain's CDR3 is CASSLSLALPYEQYF.

The chain employs TRBV7-9 and TRBJ2-2; the D call from TCRdb, TRBD1, cannot be confirmed without DNA. The V gene's germline CDR1 is SEHNR and CDR2 FQNEAQ (reference sequence). This CDR3 is 16 amino acids long. This CDR3 is CASSLAVRGYTGELFF.

The chain couples TRBV24-1 to TRBJ2-1; TCRdb's D gene call, TRBD1, goes unchecked for lack of DNA. This CDR3 region has 16 residues. Germline V CDR1 and CDR2: KGHDR, SFDVKD. The CDR3: CATSDTGTGINNEQFF.

The chain recombines TRBV7-9 with TRBJ1-1; with no DNA, the TCRdb D assignment of TRBD1 cannot be verified. This CDR3 contains 15 residues. From germline, CDR1 is SEHNR and CDR2 FQNEAQ (reference sequence). CDR3 sequence: CASSLAPGGRTEAFF. Supplemented by reference TRBV7-9 and TRBJ1-1, the full variable domain reads DTGVSQNPRHKITKRGQNVTFRCDPISEHNRLYWYRQTLGQGPEFLTYFQNEAQLEKSRLLSDRFSAERPKGSFSTLEIQRTEQGDSAMYLCASSLAPGGRTEAFFGQGTRLTVV.

V usage is TRBV4-1 and J usage is TRBJ2-7; with no DNA, the TCRdb D assignment of TRBD2 cannot be verified. Germline CDR1 MGHRA, CDR2 YSYEKL. CDR3 size: 18 residues. The CDR3 is CASSQDGRAGTISYEQYF.

This rearrangement joins TRBV12-3 or TRBV12-4 to TRBJ2-2; TCRdb's D call of TRBD2 is untestable without DNA. The CDR3 spans 15 residues. The CDR3 reads CASRHRDYLTGELFF.

V usage is TRBV20-1 and J usage is TRBJ2-4; the TCRdb D gene call, TRBD2, has no DNA to confirm it. This CDR3 region has 13 residues. Germline V CDR1 and CDR2: DFQATT, SNEGSKA (reference sequence). CDR3 protein: CSARSGGVDIQYF.

This chain joins TRBV5-1 and TRBJ1-6. The germline gives CDR1 SGHRS, CDR2 YFSETQ. CDR3 size: 17 residues. This CDR3 reads CASSLERLGSYNSPLHF. Full variable domain (outside the CDR3, taken from reference TRBV5-1 and TRBJ1-6): KAGVTQTPRYLIKTRGQQVTLSCSPISGHRSVSWYQQTPGQGLQFLFEYFSETQRNKGNFPGRFSGRQFSNSRSEMNVSTLELGDSALYLCASSLERLGSYNSPLHFGNGTRLTVT.

The chain employs TRBV18 and TRBJ2-5; no DNA is available, so the TRBD1 call from TCRdb remains unchecked. This CDR3 comprises 16 residues. The V gene's germline CDR1 is KGHSH and CDR2 LQKENI. The CDR3 spells CASSDEIQGSGETQYF.

V gene TRBV29-1 combines with J gene TRBJ2-7; TCRdb indicates TRBD1, and absent DNA this call remains unverified. There are 13 residues in the CDR3. CDR1 and CDR2 (germline): SQVTM, ANQGSEA. CDR3 amino acids: CSVVTPASYEQYF.

The chain recombines TRBV12-3 or TRBV12-4 with TRBJ1-5; the D call of TRBD1 rests on TCRdb alone, since no DNA is present to check it. CDR3 length: 12 residues. CDR3 sequence reads: CASSAGGQPQHF.

CDR3 region: CASSFGGVTWGQYF. The rearrangement joins TRBV12-3 or TRBV12-4 to TRBJ2-5; the D gene TCRdb calls, TRBD2, cannot be checked with no DNA. This CDR3 spans 14 amino acids.

This chain links TRBV2 with TRBJ2-3; TCRdb calls TRBD2, which cannot be checked without DNA. The CDR3 sequence is 19 residues long. Germline assignment: CDR1 SNHLY and CDR2 FYNNEI. The CDR3 here is CASSATTSGRAYRADTQYF.

V is TRBV6-2 or TRBV6-3 and J is TRBJ2-7. The CDR3 loop spans 12 amino acids. The V gene's germline CDR1 is MNHEY and CDR2 SVGEGT. The CDR3 loop reads CASSYSSVEQYF.

The chain has TRBV4-3 and TRBJ2-5. This CDR3 has 14 amino acids. Germline assignment: CDR1 LGHNA and CDR2 YSLEER. The CDR3 sequence: CASSQDNYQETQYF.

The J gene is TRBJ2-5, the V gene TRBV28; TCRdb proposes TRBD1, but this gene call is untestable without DNA. The CDR3 is made up of 18 amino acids. CDR1 and CDR2 from the germline V gene are MDHEN and SYDVKM. The CDR3 sequence is CASSITTGDLFGLETQYF.

The rearrangement joins TRBV7-9 to TRBJ2-5; without DNA, the TCRdb call of TRBD1 cannot be checked. The germline CDR1 and CDR2 sequences are SEHNR and FQNEAQ (reference sequence). The CDR3 extends over 15 amino acids. CDR3 in amino acids: CASSPMGRNQETQYF.

V usage is TRBV29-1 and J usage is TRBJ2-7; the TCRdb call, TRBD2, lacks DNA for checking. The CDR3 consists of 12 residues. CDR1 and CDR2 from the germline V gene are SQVTM and ANQGSEA. The CDR3 loop reads CSVGIAGYEQYF.